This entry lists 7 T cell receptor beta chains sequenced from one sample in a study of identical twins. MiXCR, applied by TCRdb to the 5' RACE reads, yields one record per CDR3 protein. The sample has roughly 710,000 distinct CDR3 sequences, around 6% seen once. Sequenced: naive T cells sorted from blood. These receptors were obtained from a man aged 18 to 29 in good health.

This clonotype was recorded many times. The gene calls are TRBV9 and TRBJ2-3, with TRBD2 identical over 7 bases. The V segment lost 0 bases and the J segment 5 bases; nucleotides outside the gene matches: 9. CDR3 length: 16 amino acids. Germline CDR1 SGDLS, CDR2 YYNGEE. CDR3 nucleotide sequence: TGTGCCAGCAGCGTAGCGGGTCGGGAGGCGATAGATACGCAGTATTTT. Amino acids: CASSVAGREAIDTQYF.

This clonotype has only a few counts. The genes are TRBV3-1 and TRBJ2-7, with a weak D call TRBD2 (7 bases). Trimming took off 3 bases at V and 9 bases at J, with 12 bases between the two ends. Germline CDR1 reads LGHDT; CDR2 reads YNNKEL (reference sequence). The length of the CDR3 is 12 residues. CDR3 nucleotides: TGTGCCAGCAGCCAGTCGGGGGGCTTGCAGTACTTC. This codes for CASSQSGGLQYF.

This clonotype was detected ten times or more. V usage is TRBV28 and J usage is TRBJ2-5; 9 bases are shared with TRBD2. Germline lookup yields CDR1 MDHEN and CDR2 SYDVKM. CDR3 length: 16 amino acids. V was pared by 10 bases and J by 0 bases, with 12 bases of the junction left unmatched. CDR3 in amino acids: CATSLPSGRYQETQYF. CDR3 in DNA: TGTGCCACTTCATTACCCAGCGGGAGGTACCAAGAGACCCAGTACTTC.

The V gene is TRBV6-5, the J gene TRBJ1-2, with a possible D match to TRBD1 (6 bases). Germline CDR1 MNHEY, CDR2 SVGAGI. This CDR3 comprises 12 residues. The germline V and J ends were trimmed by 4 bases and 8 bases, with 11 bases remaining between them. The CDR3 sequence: CASSSGQTGYTF. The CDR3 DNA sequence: TGTGCCAGCAGTTCCGGACAGACGGGCTACACCTTC.

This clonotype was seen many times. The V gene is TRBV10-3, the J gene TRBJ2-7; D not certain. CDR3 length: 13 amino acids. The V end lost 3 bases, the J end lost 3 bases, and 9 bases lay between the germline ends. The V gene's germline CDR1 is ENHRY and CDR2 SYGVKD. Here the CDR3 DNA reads TGTGCCATCAGTGACTTTACCCTCTACGAGCAGTACTTC. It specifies CAISDFTLYEQYF.

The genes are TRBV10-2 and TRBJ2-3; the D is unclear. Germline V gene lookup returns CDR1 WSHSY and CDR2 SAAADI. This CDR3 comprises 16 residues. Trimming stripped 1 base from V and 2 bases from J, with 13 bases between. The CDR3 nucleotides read TGCGCCAGCAGTGAGTACCCTAGGACCCACACAGATACGCAGTATTTT. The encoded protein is CASSEYPRTHTDTQYF.

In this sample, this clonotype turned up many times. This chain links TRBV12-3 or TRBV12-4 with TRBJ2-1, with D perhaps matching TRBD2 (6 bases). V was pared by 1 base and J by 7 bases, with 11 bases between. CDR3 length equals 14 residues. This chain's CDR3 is CASSLGLEVNEQFF. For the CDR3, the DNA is TGTGCCAGCAGTTTAGGACTAGAAGTGAATGAGCAGTTCTTC.